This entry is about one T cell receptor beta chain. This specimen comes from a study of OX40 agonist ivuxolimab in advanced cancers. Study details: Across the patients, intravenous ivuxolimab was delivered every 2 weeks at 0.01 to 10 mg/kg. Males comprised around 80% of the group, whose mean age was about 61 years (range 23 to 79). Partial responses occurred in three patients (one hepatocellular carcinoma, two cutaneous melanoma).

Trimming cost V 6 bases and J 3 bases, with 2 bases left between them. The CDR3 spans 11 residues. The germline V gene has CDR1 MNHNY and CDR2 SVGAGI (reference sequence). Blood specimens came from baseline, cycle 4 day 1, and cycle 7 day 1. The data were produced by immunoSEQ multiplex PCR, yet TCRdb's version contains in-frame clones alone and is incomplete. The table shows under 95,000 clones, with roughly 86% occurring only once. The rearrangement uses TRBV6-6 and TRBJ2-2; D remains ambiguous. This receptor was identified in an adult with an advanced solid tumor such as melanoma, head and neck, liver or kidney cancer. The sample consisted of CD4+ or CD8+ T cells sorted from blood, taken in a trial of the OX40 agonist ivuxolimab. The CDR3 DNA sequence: TGTGCCAGCAGGGACACCGGGGAGCTGTTTTTT. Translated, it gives CASRDTGELFF.